The 30 T cell receptor beta chains presented below share a single source sample, sequenced in a study of post-analysis software for immune sequencing data. Findings and limits, study-wide: A handful of TRBV segments were significantly more frequent in patients than in controls. TRBV5-6, TRBV5-1 and TRBV20-1 were among these segments.

Their target antigens are unknown. cDNA libraries of TCR beta carried unique molecular identifiers. TCRdb reprocessed the PCR reads with MiXCR, giving one entry per CDR3 protein. The table lists some 690,000 distinct CDR3 sequences, around 27% of them singletons. The sequenced sample was blood. The receptors here all came from a girl aged 5-17 years with multiple sclerosis.

The rearrangement links TRBV7-2 to TRBJ2-5; tentative D call: TRBD2 (6 bases). The better agreement between TRBJ2-7 and the DNA end casts doubt on the J call. CDR1 and CDR2 from the germline V gene are SGHTA and FQGNSA. The CDR3 loop spans 15 amino acids. The CDR3 region is CASSSRAGKGYEQYF. The DNA of the CDR3 is TGTGCCAGCAGCTCGAGGGCGGGAAAAGGCTACGAGCAGTACTTC.

A note on this clonotype: One junction end disagrees with the germline gene, perhaps due to a read error. V gene TRBV29-1 combines with J gene TRBJ2-3; D may be TRBD2 (6 bases). The length of the CDR3 is 14 residues. The germline V gene encodes CDR1 SQVTM and CDR2 ANQGSEA. Here the CDR3 reads CSAVEGPRTETQYF. The CDR3 nucleotides are TGCAGCGCGGTGGAGGGACCCCGCACAGAGACGCAGTATTTT.

Details on this clonotype: At one boundary the junction diverges from the germline segment, which might be a read error. The chain employs TRBV3-1 and TRBJ1-2; no clear D gene. The CDR3 extends over 12 amino acids. CDR1 LGHDT and CDR2 YNNKEL come from the germline V gene (reference sequence). This chain's CDR3 is CASSQGIYSYTF. DNA of the CDR3: TGTGCCAGCAGCCAAGGGATCTATAGCTACACCTTC. Filled out from reference TRBV3-1 and TRBJ1-2, the complete variable domain reads DTAVSQTPKYLVTQMGNDKSIKCEQNLGHDTMYWYKQDSKKFLKIMFSYNNKELIINETVPNRFSPKSPDKAHLNLHINSLELGDSAVYFCASSQGIYSYTFGSGTRLTVV.

This chain connects TRBV13 to TRBJ2-1, with D perhaps matching TRBD2 (5 bases). CDR1 PRHDT and CDR2 FYEKMQ come from the germline V gene (reference sequence). V was shortened by 2 bases and J by 5 bases, with 16 bases between the two germline ends. CDR3 length: 16 amino acids. This CDR3 is CASSLSRTGDNNEQFF. CDR3 bases: TGTGCCAGCAGCTTAAGCCGGACTGGCGACAACAATGAGCAGTTCTTC.

The J gene is TRBJ2-5, the V gene TRBV20-1, with TRBD1 as a possible D gene (6 bases). Germline CDR1 is DFQATT and CDR2 is SNEGSKA (reference sequence). This CDR3 has 15 amino acids. Trimming removed 6 bases from V and 2 bases from J, with 19 bases in between. The CDR3 spells CSALDGGRGQETQYF. In nucleotides, the CDR3 is TGCAGTGCACTGGATGGGGGCCGGGGACAAGAGACCCAGTACTTC.

This clonotype has just a few counts. V is TRBV7-9 and J is TRBJ2-1, with 10 bases lining up with TRBD2. Germline loops: CDR1 SEHNR, CDR2 FQNEAQ (reference sequence). The CDR3 has 16 residues. V lost 6 bases, J lost 1 base, and 6 bases stayed unmatched. DNA for the CDR3: TGTGCCAGCAGGATAAGCGGGGGGGTTTCCTACAATGAGCAGTTCTTC. Translating it yields CASRISGGVSYNEQFF.

This clonotype showed up just a few times. The chain has TRBV7-8 and TRBJ2-7; 8 nucleotides match TRBD2. The germline V gene has CDR1 SGHVS and CDR2 FQNEAQ. J lost 2 bases, V lost 6 bases, and 9 bases had no gene match. The CDR3 loop spans 15 amino acids. CDR3 coding DNA: TGTGCCAGCAGACAAAGGGGCGGGAGGCCCTACGAGCAGTACTTC. Translation gives CASRQRGGRPYEQYF.

This clonotype showed up just a few times. The V call is TRBV29-1, the J call TRBJ2-3, with 13 bases matching TRBD2. In germline, CDR1 is SQVTM, CDR2 ANQGSEA. J was trimmed by 4 bases and V by 3 bases; bases with no gene match: 4. The CDR3 contains 15 residues. CDR3 DNA sequence: TGCAGCGTTGATGGACTAGCGGGAGTCGCAGATACGCAGTATTTT. Its protein product is CSVDGLAGVADTQYF.

This clonotype was counted only a few times. This rearrangement joins TRBV7-8 to TRBJ2-1; the match to TRBD2 covers 10 bases. Germline V gene data show CDR1 as SGHVS and CDR2 as FQNEAQ. J lost 5 bases, V lost 1 base, and 2 bases had no gene match. The CDR3 totals 15 residues. The DNA for the CDR3 is TGTGCCAGCAGCTTAGAACTAGCGGGAAACAATGAGCAGTTCTTC. Amino acid sequence: CASSLELAGNNEQFF.

This clonotype was counted a few times. At one of its ends the junction is not consistent with the germline gene, which may arise from a read error. This chain connects TRBV20-1 to TRBJ1-6; 11 bases align to TRBD1. The CDR3 consists of 14 residues. Germline loops: CDR1 DFQATT, CDR2 SNEGSKA (reference sequence). CDR3 sequence (DNA): TGCAGTGCCAGAGGACAGGGGGCATTTTCACCCCTCCACTTT. It translates to CSARGQGAFSPLHF.

V usage is TRBV12-3 or TRBV12-4 and J usage is TRBJ2-5, with D perhaps matching TRBD1 or TRBD2 (5 bases each). This CDR3 is built from 13 residues. With 8 bases removed from V and 5 bases from J, the gap between germline ends came to 15 bases. In nucleotides, the CDR3 is TGTGCCAGCCGAGGTGTGGGGGTGGAGACCCAGTACTTC. This encodes CASRGVGVETQYF.

This clonotype was observed at least ten times. A much larger clone differs from this one at a single base, so this may be a read error. The chain joins TRBV20-1 to TRBJ1-6; TRBD1 aligns across 10 bases. The CDR3 length is 14 residues. The V gene's germline CDR1 is DFQATT and CDR2 SNEGSKA (reference sequence). CDR3 protein: CSATRQGAGSPPHF. DNA for the CDR3: TGCAGTGCTACAAGACAGGGGGCAGGTTCACCCCCCCACTTT.

This chain connects TRBV28 to TRBJ2-4; D possibly uses TRBD1 or TRBD2 (7 bases each). The J call is in doubt because the DNA end fits TRBJ2-5 better. Germline loops: CDR1 MDHEN, CDR2 SYDVKM. This CDR3 has 13 amino acids. DNA for the CDR3: TGTGCCAGCAGCCCCGTCAGGGGGGGGACCCAGTACTTC. It translates to CASSPVRGGTQYF.

This clonotype has a handful of counts. CDR3 sequence reads: CAISGGDYKNEQFF. CDR3 sequence (DNA): TGTGCCATCAGTGGGGGCGACTATAAGAATGAGCAGTTCTTC. The chain employs TRBV10-3 and TRBJ2-1; D might be TRBD1 or TRBD2, each matching 5 bases. The CDR3 has 14 amino acids. Trimming shortened V by 4 bases and J by 7 bases, and 14 bases separated the two germline ends. Germline V gene lookup returns CDR1 ENHRY and CDR2 SYGVKD.

J is TRBJ2-3 and V is TRBV24-1; TRBD1 matches at 8 bases. Germline V CDR1 and CDR2: KGHDR, SFDVKD. J lost 4 bases, V lost 4 bases, and 3 bases had no gene match. The CDR3 length is 14 residues. DNA of the CDR3: TGTGCCACCAGTGAGGGACAGGACCCAGATACGCAGTATTTT. As protein: CATSEGQDPDTQYF.

The rearrangement uses TRBV7-9 and TRBJ2-7; D gene unclear. This CDR3 contains 12 residues. The germline gives CDR1 SEHNR, CDR2 FQNEAQ (reference sequence). Trimming pared 3 bases from V and 3 bases from J, leaving 6 bases between. As DNA, the CDR3 is TGTGCCAGCAGCTTGTACAACTACGAGCAGTACTTC. Its protein is CASSLYNYEQYF.

This clonotype came up a few times. This chain uses TRBV24-1 with TRBJ1-5; TRBD1 might be the D (5 bases). The germline V and J ends were trimmed by 2 bases and 4 bases, with 11 bases remaining between them. Germline V gives CDR1 KGHDR, CDR2 SFDVKD. This CDR3 is built from 15 residues. CDR3 bases: TGTGCCACCAGTGATTCCCGGGACGGAAATCAGCCCCAGCATTTT. Its protein product is CATSDSRDGNQPQHF.

The chain employs TRBV6-2 or TRBV6-3 and TRBJ2-5, with D perhaps TRBD1 (5 bases). V dropped 2 bases and J dropped 1 base, with 11 bases sitting between them. CDR1 and CDR2 from the germline V gene are MNHEY and SVGEGT. CDR3 length equals 15 residues. CDR3 loop: CASSYPSGFQETQYF. CDR3 sequence (DNA): TGTGCCAGCAGTTACCCCTCAGGGTTCCAAGAGACCCAGTACTTC.

This clonotype came up a few times. The V and J genes are TRBV15 and TRBJ1-4, with unresolved D. The germline V gene has CDR1 LNHNV and CDR2 YYDKDF (reference sequence). Deletions cut 6 bases from V and 7 bases from J, with 15 bases between. This CDR3 region has 14 residues. CDR3 nucleotide sequence: TGTGCCACCAGACCCACTGGGAGCGGTGAAAAACTGTTTTTT. Protein sequence: CATRPTGSGEKLFF. The whole variable domain, filled in from reference TRBV15 and TRBJ1-4, reads DAMVIQNPRYQVTQFGKPVTLSCSQTLNHNVMYWYQQKSSQAPKLLFHYYDKDFNNEADTPDNFQSRRPNTSFCFLDIRSPGLGDTAMYLCATRPTGSGEKLFFGSGTQLSVL.

The V gene is TRBV5-1, the J gene TRBJ2-2; D is unresolved. CDR3 length equals 13 residues. CDR1 is SGHRS, CDR2 YFSETQ, per germline. V was trimmed by 7 bases and J by 6 bases, leaving 13 bases between them. Written as DNA, the CDR3 is TGCGCCAGCTCCAGATATGATTCCGGGGAGCTGTTTTTT. Translating gives CASSRYDSGELFF. Supplemented by reference TRBV5-1 and TRBJ2-2, the full variable domain reads KAGVTQTPRYLIKTRGQQVTLSCSPISGHRSVSWYQQTPGQGLQFLFEYFSETQRNKGNFPGRFSGRQFSNSRSEMNVSTLELGDSALYLCASSRYDSGELFFGEGSRLTVL.

This clonotype has just a few counts. The chain carries TRBV12-5 and TRBJ2-1; 9 bases match TRBD1. The CDR3 has 16 residues. Germline lookup yields CDR1 LGHNT and CDR2 FRNRAP. Trimming cost V 0 bases and J 6 bases; bases outside gene matches: 6. This chain's CDR3 is CASGLVGTGTVNEQFF. In nucleotides, the CDR3 is TGTGCTAGTGGTTTGGTAGGGACAGGGACCGTCAATGAGCAGTTCTTC.

This clonotype turned up a few times. This chain links TRBV10-3 with TRBJ2-2; maybe TRBD2 (6 bases). The CDR3 covers 14 residues. Trimming took off 2 bases at V and 11 bases at J, with 15 bases between the two ends. CDR1 and CDR2 from the germline V gene are ENHRY and SYGVKD. The CDR3 sequence is CAISENYETRELFF. The CDR3 DNA reads as TGTGCCATCAGTGAGAACTATGAGACTAGAGAGCTGTTTTTT.

The chain recombines TRBV4-1 with TRBJ2-5; the D is unclear. Matching the DNA end better, TRBJ2-7 makes the J call doubtful. The CDR3 is made up of 11 amino acids. Germline-derived CDR1 and CDR2 are MGHRA and YSYEKL. In nucleotides, the CDR3 is TGCGCCAGCAGCCAAAACGGCGAGCAGTACTTC. It yields the protein CASSQNGEQYF.

This clonotype appeared a few times. The chain joins TRBV20-1 to TRBJ1-4; no reliable D call. Trimming removed 5 bases from V and 4 bases from J, with 2 bases in between. Germline V gene lookup returns CDR1 DFQATT and CDR2 SNEGSKA (reference sequence). This CDR3 region has 10 residues. The DNA for the CDR3 is TGCAGTGCTGGTAATGAAAAACTGTTTTTT. Translation gives CSAGNEKLFF.

This clonotype was counted ten times or more. The chain links TRBV6-5 to TRBJ2-3; D gene ambiguous. V shed 4 bases and J shed 1 base, with 9 bases lying between them. CDR3 length: 14 amino acids. Looked up from germline, CDR1 is MNHEY and CDR2 is SVGAGI. CDR3 nucleotide sequence: TGTGCCAGCAGTTTGTTGGGCCGCACAGATACGCAGTATTTT. Translating gives CASSLLGRTDTQYF.

The chain's CDR3 is CATSRPSEDRKQFF. CDR3 DNA: TGTGCCACCAGCAGACCCTCGGAGGACAGGAAGCAGTTCTTC. The chain combines TRBV15 with TRBJ2-1, with 7 bases lining up with TRBD1. Germline V lookup: CDR1 LNHNV, CDR2 YYDKDF (reference sequence). The CDR3 sequence is 14 residues long. V shed 2 bases, J shed 11 bases, and the junction held 9 bases outside the gene matches. The variable domain in full, with the rest retrieved from reference TRBV15 and TRBJ2-1, is DAMVIQNPRYQVTQFGKPVTLSCSQTLNHNVMYWYQQKSSQAPKLLFHYYDKDFNNEADTPDNFQSRRPNTSFCFLDIRSPGLGDTAMYLCATSRPSEDRKQFFGPGTRLTVL.

The rearrangement uses TRBV7-9 and TRBJ1-5; possible D gene TRBD1, 6 bases. Trimming cost V 5 bases and J 6 bases, with 14 bases left between them. The V gene's germline CDR1 is SEHNR and CDR2 FQNEAQ (reference sequence). The CDR3 has 14 amino acids. This CDR3 is CASSEQGLTQPQHF. DNA for the CDR3: TGTGCCAGCAGCGAACAGGGTCTTACTCAGCCCCAGCATTTT. Using reference TRBV7-9 and TRBJ1-5 for the parts outside the CDR3, the full variable domain is DTGVSQNPRHKITKRGQNVTFRCDPISEHNRLYWYRQTLGQGPEFLTYFQNEAQLEKSRLLSDRFSAERPKGSFSTLEIQRTEQGDSAMYLCASSEQGLTQPQHFGDGTRLSIL.

This clonotype was observed a few times. The chain carries TRBV2 and TRBJ1-5; D is undetermined. The germline V and J ends were trimmed by 0 bases and 5 bases, with 5 bases remaining between them. Germline lookup yields CDR1 SNHLY and CDR2 FYNNEI. This CDR3 comprises 13 residues. CDR3 bases: TGTGCCAGCAGTGAAGCAGGTTATCAGCCCCAGCATTTT. Protein: CASSEAGYQPQHF.

This clonotype was seen at least ten times. This rearrangement joins TRBV29-1 to TRBJ2-5; maybe TRBD2 (5 bases). CDR3 length equals 14 residues. V lost 4 bases and J 0 bases, leaving 12 bases between the germline ends. Germline values: CDR1 SQVTM, CDR2 ANQGSEA. Here the CDR3 reads CSVGRALYQETQYF. Here the CDR3 DNA reads TGCAGCGTTGGGCGGGCCCTGTACCAAGAGACCCAGTACTTC.

V and J are TRBV11-1 and TRBJ2-6, with TRBD1 identical over 8 bases. The CDR3 contains 21 residues. Germline lookup yields CDR1 SGHAT and CDR2 FQDESV (reference sequence). The V segment lost 5 bases and the J segment 0 bases; nucleotides outside the gene matches: 18. Written as DNA, the CDR3 is TGTGCCAGCAGCCGTAAGAAAAGTAGTGGGACAGGACCCTCTGGGGCCAACGTCCTGACTTTC. This encodes CASSRKKSSGTGPSGANVLTF. The variable domain in full, completed from reference TRBV11-1 and TRBJ2-6, reads EAEVAQSPRYKITEKSQAVAFWCDPISGHATLYWYRQILGQGPELLVQFQDESVVDDSQLPKDRFSAERLKGVDSTLKIQPAELGDSAMYLCASSRKKSSGTGPSGANVLTFGAGSRLTVL.